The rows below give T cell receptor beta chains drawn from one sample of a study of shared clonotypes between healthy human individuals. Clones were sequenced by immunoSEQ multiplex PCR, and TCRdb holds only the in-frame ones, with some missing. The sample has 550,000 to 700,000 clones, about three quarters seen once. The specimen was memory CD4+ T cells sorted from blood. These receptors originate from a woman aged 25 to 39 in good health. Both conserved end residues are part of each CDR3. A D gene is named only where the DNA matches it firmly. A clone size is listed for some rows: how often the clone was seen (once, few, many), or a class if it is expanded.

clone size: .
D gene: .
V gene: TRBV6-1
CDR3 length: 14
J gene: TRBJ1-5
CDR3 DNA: TGTGCCAGCAGGCGGGCGGAAGTCAATCAGCCCCAGCATTTT
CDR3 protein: CASRRAEVNQPQHF

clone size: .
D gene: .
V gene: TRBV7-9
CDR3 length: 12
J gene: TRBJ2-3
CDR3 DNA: TGTGCCAGCAGCTTAGGTGACGATACGCAGTATTTT
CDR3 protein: CASSLGDDTQYF

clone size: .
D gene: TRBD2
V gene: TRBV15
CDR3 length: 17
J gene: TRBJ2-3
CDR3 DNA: TGTGCCACCAGCACCTGGGGGGCTAGCGGGAGTCCAGATACGCAGTATTTT
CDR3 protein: CATSTWGASGSPDTQYF

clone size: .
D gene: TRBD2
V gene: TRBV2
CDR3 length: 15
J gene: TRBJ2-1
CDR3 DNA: TGTGCCAGCAGAGCCGGGACTAGCGGGACCAATGAGCAGTTCTTC
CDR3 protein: CASRAGTSGTNEQFF

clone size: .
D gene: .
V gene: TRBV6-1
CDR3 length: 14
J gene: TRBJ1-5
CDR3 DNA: TGTGCCAGCATTAGATGGGGCAGAGATCAGCCCCAGCATTTT
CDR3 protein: CASIRWGRDQPQHF

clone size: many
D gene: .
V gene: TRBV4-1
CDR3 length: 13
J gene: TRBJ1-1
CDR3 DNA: TGCGCCAGCAGCCAAGTTCGGGCAGGTGAAGCTTTCTTT
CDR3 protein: CASSQVRAGEAFF

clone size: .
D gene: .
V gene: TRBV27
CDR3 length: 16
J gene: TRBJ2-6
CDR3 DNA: TGTGCCAGCAGACACATAAGGGGCTCTGGGGCCAACGTCCTGACTTTC
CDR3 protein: CASRHIRGSGANVLTF

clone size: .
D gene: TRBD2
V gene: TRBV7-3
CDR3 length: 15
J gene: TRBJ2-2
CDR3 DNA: TGTGCCAGCAGCAAAGTAGCGGGTAACACCGGGGAGCTGTTTTTT
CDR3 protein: CASSKVAGNTGELFF

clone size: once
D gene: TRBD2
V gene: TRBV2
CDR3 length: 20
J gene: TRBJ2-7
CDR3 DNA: TGTGCCAGCAGCTACTCCCGCTCGGGACTAGCGGGGGGGTCCATCTACGAGCAGTACTTC
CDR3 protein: CASSYSRSGLAGGSIYEQYF

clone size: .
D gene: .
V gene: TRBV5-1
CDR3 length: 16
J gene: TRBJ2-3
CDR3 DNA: TGCGCCAGCAGCGTCCTAGACAGGCCACTCACAGATACGCAGTATTTT
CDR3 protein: CASSVLDRPLTDTQYF

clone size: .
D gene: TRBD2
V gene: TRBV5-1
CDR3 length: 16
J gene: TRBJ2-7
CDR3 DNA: TGCGCCAGCAGCCCGAAGGGGACTAGCGTGTCCTACGAGCAGTACTTC
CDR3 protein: CASSPKGTSVSYEQYF

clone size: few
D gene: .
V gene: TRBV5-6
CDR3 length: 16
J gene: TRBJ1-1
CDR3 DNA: TGTGCCAGCAGCTTCGGAGGGGGGCGGCAGGGCACTGAAGCTTTCTTT
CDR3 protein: CASSFGGGRQGTEAFF

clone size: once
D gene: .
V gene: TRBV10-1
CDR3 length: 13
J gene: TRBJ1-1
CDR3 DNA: TGCGCCAGCAGTGACAGCTCCCCCTCAATGGCTTTCTTT
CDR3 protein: CASSDSSPSMAFF

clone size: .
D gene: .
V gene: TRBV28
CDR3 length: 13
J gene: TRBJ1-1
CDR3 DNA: TGTGCCAGCAGGACTGCAGGGGTCACTGAAGCTTTCTTT
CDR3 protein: CASRTAGVTEAFF

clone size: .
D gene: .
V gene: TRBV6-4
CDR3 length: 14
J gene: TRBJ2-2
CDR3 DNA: TGTGCCAGCAGTGTCGAGGCCAACACCGGGGAGCTGTTTTTT
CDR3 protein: CASSVEANTGELFF

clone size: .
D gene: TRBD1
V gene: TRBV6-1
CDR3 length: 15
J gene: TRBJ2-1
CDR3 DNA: TGTGCCAGCAGACCAAGACAGGGGATAAACAATGAGCAGTTCTTC
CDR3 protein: CASRPRQGINNEQFF

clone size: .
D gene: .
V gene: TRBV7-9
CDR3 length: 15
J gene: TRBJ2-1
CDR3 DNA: TGTGCCAGCAGCGCCACCTTAGCCTCCTACAATGAGCAGTTCTTC
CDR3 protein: CASSATLASYNEQFF

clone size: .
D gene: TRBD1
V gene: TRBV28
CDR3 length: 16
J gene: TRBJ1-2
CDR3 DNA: TGTGCCAGCAGTCTCGGACAGGGGGGTATATGGTATGGCTACACCTTC
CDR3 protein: CASSLGQGGIWYGYTF

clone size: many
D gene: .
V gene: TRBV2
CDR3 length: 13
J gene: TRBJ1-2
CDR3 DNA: TGTGCCAGCGGGGAGCGGTCCAACTATGGCTACACCTTC
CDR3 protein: CASGERSNYGYTF

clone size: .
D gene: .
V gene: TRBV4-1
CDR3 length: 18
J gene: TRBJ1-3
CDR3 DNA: TGCGCCAGCAGCCAAGAACCCCGGCAGGGATTCTCTGGAAACACCATATATTTT
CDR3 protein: CASSQEPRQGFSGNTIYF

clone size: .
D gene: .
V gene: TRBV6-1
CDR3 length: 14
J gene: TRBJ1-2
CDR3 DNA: TGTGCCAGCAGCGCCTCAGAGGGGCACTATGGCTACACCTTC
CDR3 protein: CASSASEGHYGYTF

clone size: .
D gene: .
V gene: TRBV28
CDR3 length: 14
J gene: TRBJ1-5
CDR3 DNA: TGTGCCAGCACCAAAAGTACCGGTTCTCAGCCCCAGCATTTT
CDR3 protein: CASTKSTGSQPQHF

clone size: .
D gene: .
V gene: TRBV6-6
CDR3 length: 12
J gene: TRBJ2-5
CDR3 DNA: TGTGCCAGCAGAAGGGGAAAAGAGACCCAGTACTTC
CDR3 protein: CASRRGKETQYF

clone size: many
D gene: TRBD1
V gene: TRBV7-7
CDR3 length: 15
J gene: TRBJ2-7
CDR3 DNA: TGTGCCAGCAGCACCAGACAGGGTCCTTCCTACGAGCAGTACTTC
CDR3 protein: CASSTRQGPSYEQYF

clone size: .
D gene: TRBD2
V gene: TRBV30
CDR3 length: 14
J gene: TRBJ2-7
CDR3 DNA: TGTGCCTGGAGACTAGCGGGAGTCTCCTACGAGCAGTACTTC
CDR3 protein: CAWRLAGVSYEQYF

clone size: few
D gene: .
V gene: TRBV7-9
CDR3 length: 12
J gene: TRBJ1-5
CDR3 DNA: TGTGCCAGCAGCCATTCGGGTCAGCCCCAGCATTTT
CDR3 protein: CASSHSGQPQHF

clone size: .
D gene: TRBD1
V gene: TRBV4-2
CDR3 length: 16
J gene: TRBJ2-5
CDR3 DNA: TGTGCCAGCAGCCAAGAGAAAGGGACAGGGTCCGAGACCCAGTACTTC
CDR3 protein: CASSQEKGTGSETQYF

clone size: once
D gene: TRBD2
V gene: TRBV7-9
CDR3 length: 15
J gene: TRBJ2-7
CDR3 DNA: TGTGCCAGCAGCTTTGTGCTAGCGGGCTCCTACGAGCAGTACTTC
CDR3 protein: CASSFVLAGSYEQYF

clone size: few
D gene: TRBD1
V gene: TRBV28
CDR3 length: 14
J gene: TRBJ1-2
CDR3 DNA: TGTGCCAGCAGGAGGACAGGGGGCGAGAGAGGCTACACCTTC
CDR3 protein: CASRRTGGERGYTF

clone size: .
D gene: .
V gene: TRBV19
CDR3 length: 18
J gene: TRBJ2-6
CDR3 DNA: TGTGCCAGTAGTATTTGGGATTCGGGGTTAGCTGGGGCCAACGTCCTGACTTTC
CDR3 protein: CASSIWDSGLAGANVLTF

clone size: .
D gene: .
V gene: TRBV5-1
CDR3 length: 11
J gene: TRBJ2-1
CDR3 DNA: TGCGCCAGCAGCCCCGACCATGAGCAGTTCTTC
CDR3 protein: CASSPDHEQFF

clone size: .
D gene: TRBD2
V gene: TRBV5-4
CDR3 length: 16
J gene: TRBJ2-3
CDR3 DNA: TGTGCCAGCAGCTTGGGACTAGCGGGGAGCACAGATACGCAGTATTTT
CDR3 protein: CASSLGLAGSTDTQYF

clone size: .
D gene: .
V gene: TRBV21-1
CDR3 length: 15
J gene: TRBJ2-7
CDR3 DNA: TGTGCCAGCAGCGGCCGGGACAGGAACCCCTACGAGCAGTACTTC
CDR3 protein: CASSGRDRNPYEQYF